This T cell receptor beta chain was sequenced during a study of blood T cell repertoires in COVID-19. Across the whole study: In each case, the material was cDNA or gDNA derived from T cells, B-cell-depleted T cells, or PBMCs.

Measured with immunoSEQ multiplex PCR; TCRdb has only the in-frame clones, and not every one. The data contain about 150,000 clones, approximately 88% of them singletons. The CDR3 contains 16 residues. CDR1 and CDR2 (germline): SGHRS, YFSETQ. The V end was cut by 0 bases, the J end by 4 bases, with 13 bases between. This clone is categorized as medium-sized (0.01 to 0.1%). This chain uses TRBV5-1 with TRBJ1-4; unclear D gene. The TCR comes from a human donor in a cohort sampled during active COVID-19. Sequencing was performed on peripheral blood. CDR3: CASSLARNQINEKLFF. In DNA form, the CDR3 reads TGCGCCAGCAGCTTGGCGAGAAACCAAATTAATGAAAAACTGTTTTTT.